The clone carrying this T cell receptor (beta chain) was detected only once. Its target is not known. PCR primers comprised 60 Vbeta and 13 Jbeta primers. Libraries were prepared by immunoSEQ multiplex PCR; TCRdb keeps only in-frame clonotypes and omits some of them. The sample has a few hundred thousand clones; about 66% are singletons. All donors participated as healthy donors of bone marrow. The source of the sample is a study of cytomegalovirus exposure and HLA in healthy donors. Study findings and constraints: Among TCR beta chains, those listed as cytomegalovirus-associated numbered around 160. Across donors, sequencing depth was assumed by presence/absence analyses to be roughly uniform.

The V end was cut by 4 bases, the J end by 3 bases, with 12 bases between. From germline, CDR1 is MDHEN and CDR2 SYDVKM. The CDR3 spans 15 residues. This clonotype was sampled from a female donor in good health and CMV-seronegative. V usage is TRBV28 and J usage is TRBJ2-2; maybe TRBD1 (7 bases). Sequenced material: PBMCs. The CDR3 bases are TGTGCCAGCAGTTGGGACAGACTAGACACCGGGGAGCTGTTTTTT. Amino acid sequence: CASSWDRLDTGELFF.